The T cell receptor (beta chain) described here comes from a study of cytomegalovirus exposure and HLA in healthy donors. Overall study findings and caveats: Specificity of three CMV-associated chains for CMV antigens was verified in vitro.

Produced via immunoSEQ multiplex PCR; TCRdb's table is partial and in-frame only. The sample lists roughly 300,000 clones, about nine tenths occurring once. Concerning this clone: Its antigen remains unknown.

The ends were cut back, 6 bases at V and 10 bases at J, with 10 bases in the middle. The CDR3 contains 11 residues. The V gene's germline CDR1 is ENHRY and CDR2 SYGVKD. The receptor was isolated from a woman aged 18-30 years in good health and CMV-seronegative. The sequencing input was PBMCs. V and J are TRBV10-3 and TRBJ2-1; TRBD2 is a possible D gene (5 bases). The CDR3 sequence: CAISGGLEQFF. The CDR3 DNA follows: TGTGCCATCAGCGGCGGACTGGAGCAGTTCTTC.